This T cell receptor (beta chain) was recorded in a study of T cells in Graves' hyperthyroidism and ophthalmopathy. The study, taken as a whole, reports: Patients with ophthalmopathy were separated from those with stable hyperthyroidism by a 13 V-J model. Blood also held most thyroid clonotypes expanded beyond 0.001.

Turning to this clonotype: Its antigen is still unknown.

The CDR3 sequence is 11 residues long. V shed 6 bases and J 10 bases; nucleotides not matched to a gene: 2. TCR beta CDR3 regions were amplified from RNA transcripts. The TCR CDR3 first-round RT-PCR relied on the HTBI primer set. TCRdb processed the multiplex PCR reads anew with MiXCR; each CDR3 protein has one entry. The sample holds roughly 500,000 distinct CDR3 sequences, under 60% seen once. Lactation, pregnancy, other autoimmune disease or uncontrolled infection led to exclusion of patients. The receptor was derived from an adult woman with Graves' disease, either hyperthyroidism or ophthalmopathy (not recorded which). The specimen sequenced was peripheral blood or thyroid tissue (not recorded which). The chain links TRBV12-3 or TRBV12-4 to TRBJ1-4, with 7 bases lining up with TRBD1. CDR3 DNA sequence: TGTGCCAGCAGGCCAGGGGGAAAACTGTTTTTT. Protein: CASRPGGKLFF.